A selection of T cell receptor beta chains follows, all from one sample in a study of cytomegalovirus exposure and HLA in healthy donors. Clones were sequenced by immunoSEQ multiplex PCR, and TCRdb holds only the in-frame ones, with some missing. The table shows approximately 99,000 clones, with roughly four fifths occurring only once. Sequenced: PBMCs. These receptors all stem from a man aged 40-50 years in good health and CMV-seropositive. CDR3s include the opening cysteine and the closing phenylalanine or tryptophan. Each record gives: D gene, J gene, clone size, V gene, CDR3 protein, CDR3 DNA. D genes are given only for firm matches. Clone size, where shown, is once, few, many, or a class for clones that have expanded.

d_gene: TRBD1; j_gene: TRBJ1-2; abundance: -; v_gene: TRBV18; CDR3aa: CASSAGQVKLGYTF; CDR3nt: TGTGCCAGCTCAGCGGGACAGGTCAAGCTAGGCTACACCTTC
d_gene: -; j_gene: TRBJ2-2; abundance: -; v_gene: TRBV2; CDR3aa: CASGVSGSNTGELFF; CDR3nt: TGTGCCAGCGGGGTATCGGGATCGAACACCGGGGAGCTGTTTTTT
d_gene: TRBD1; j_gene: TRBJ1-6; abundance: -; v_gene: TRBV6-5; CDR3aa: CASSPGTVLNSPLHF; CDR3nt: TGTGCCAGCAGCCCCGGGACAGTTCTAAATTCACCCCTCCACTTT
d_gene: TRBD1; j_gene: TRBJ2-3; abundance: -; v_gene: TRBV27; CDR3aa: CASTARSLRDRVDRDTQYF; CDR3nt: TGTGCCAGCACCGCCCGATCCCTCCGGGACAGGGTTGATAGGGATACGCAGTATTTT
d_gene: TRBD2; j_gene: TRBJ2-3; abundance: -; v_gene: TRBV28; CDR3aa: CASTPTSGRARDTQYF; CDR3nt: TGTGCCAGCACCCCCACTAGCGGGAGGGCCCGGGATACGCAGTATTTT
d_gene: -; j_gene: TRBJ1-3; abundance: -; v_gene: TRBV10-3; CDR3aa: CAITPERTGNTIYF; CDR3nt: TGTGCCATCACTCCGGAGAGGACTGGAAACACCATATATTTT
d_gene: TRBD1; j_gene: TRBJ1-2; abundance: -; v_gene: TRBV14; CDR3aa: CASSQGGTANYGYTF; CDR3nt: TGTGCCAGCAGCCAAGGCGGGACAGCTAACTATGGCTACACCTTC
d_gene: -; j_gene: TRBJ2-1; abundance: -; v_gene: TRBV7-9; CDR3aa: CASSLEAGVRNEQFF; CDR3nt: TGTGCCAGCAGCTTAGAAGCAGGGGTAAGGAATGAGCAGTTCTTC
d_gene: -; j_gene: TRBJ2-4; abundance: -; v_gene: TRBV28; CDR3aa: CASSLPHSGNIQYF; CDR3nt: TGTGCCAGCAGTTTACCCCACTCCGGAAACATTCAGTACTTC
d_gene: TRBD1; j_gene: TRBJ2-7; abundance: -; v_gene: TRBV7-9; CDR3aa: CASSLVGTGSEQYF; CDR3nt: TGTGCCAGCAGCTTAGTAGGGACAGGGAGCGAGCAGTACTTC
d_gene: -; j_gene: TRBJ1-1; abundance: -; v_gene: TRBV4-1; CDR3aa: CASSQWQLNTEAFF; CDR3nt: TGCGCCAGCAGCCAATGGCAGTTGAACACTGAAGCTTTCTTT
d_gene: TRBD2; j_gene: TRBJ2-5; abundance: -; v_gene: TRBV7-3; CDR3aa: CASSPGLAGWETQYF; CDR3nt: TGTGCCAGCAGCCCCGGACTAGCGGGGTGGGAGACCCAGTACTTC
d_gene: TRBD2; j_gene: TRBJ2-7; abundance: few; v_gene: TRBV6-6; CDR3aa: CASSSGGGGLSYEQYF; CDR3nt: TGTGCCAGCAGTTCCGGCGGCGGGGGGCTATCCTACGAGCAGTACTTC
d_gene: -; j_gene: TRBJ2-1; abundance: -; v_gene: TRBV28; CDR3aa: CASSPGANEQFF; CDR3nt: TGTGCCAGCAGTCCAGGGGCCAATGAGCAGTTCTTC
d_gene: TRBD1; j_gene: TRBJ1-2; abundance: -; v_gene: TRBV5-6; CDR3aa: CASSLAGTANYGYTF; CDR3nt: TGTGCCAGCAGCTTGGCCGGGACAGCGAACTATGGCTACACCTTC
d_gene: -; j_gene: TRBJ1-1; abundance: -; v_gene: TRBV6-5; CDR3aa: CASRAQGYTEAFF; CDR3nt: TGTGCCAGCAGGGCCCAGGGTTACACTGAAGCTTTCTTT
d_gene: -; j_gene: TRBJ2-3; abundance: -; v_gene: TRBV29-1; CDR3aa: CSVMGGTDTQYF; CDR3nt: TGCAGCGTCATGGGGGGTACCGATACGCAGTATTTT
d_gene: TRBD1; j_gene: TRBJ2-2; abundance: few; v_gene: TRBV6-1; CDR3aa: CASSEAITGAGELFF; CDR3nt: TGTGCCAGCAGTGAAGCCATAACAGGGGCCGGGGAGCTGTTTTTT
d_gene: -; j_gene: TRBJ1-2; abundance: few; v_gene: TRBV5-4; CDR3aa: CASSSTDLGYTF; CDR3nt: TGTGCCAGCAGCTCCACAGATTTGGGCTACACCTTC
d_gene: TRBD2; j_gene: TRBJ2-1; abundance: -; v_gene: TRBV9; CDR3aa: CASSPQSGGPYNEQFF; CDR3nt: TGTGCCAGCAGCCCCCAGTCGGGGGGGCCCTACAATGAGCAGTTCTTC
d_gene: TRBD2; j_gene: TRBJ2-1; abundance: -; v_gene: TRBV5-1; CDR3aa: CASSLSRWEGRVEEQFF; CDR3nt: TGCGCCAGCAGCTTGTCAAGGTGGGAGGGCCGGGTGGAGGAGCAGTTCTTC
d_gene: TRBD2; j_gene: TRBJ2-5; abundance: -; v_gene: TRBV5-4; CDR3aa: CASSQTSGSHQTQYF; CDR3nt: TGTGCCAGCAGTCAAACTAGCGGGAGCCATCAGACCCAGTACTTC